These 32 T cell receptor beta chains share one sample of origin, sequenced in a study of blood T cell repertoires in COVID-19. The assay was immunoSEQ multiplex PCR, and TCRdb's table has in-frame clones only and misses some. The data show about 110,000 clones, 65% to 80% seen once. Input material: peripheral blood. The receptors come from a woman between 40 and 55 years old with acute or convalescent COVID-19.

The chain recombines TRBV11-2 with TRBJ2-3; TRBD2 might be the D (6 bases). Germline loops: CDR1 SGHAT, CDR2 FQNNGV. The CDR3 covers 15 residues. V lost 5 bases and J 5 bases, leaving 17 bases between the germline ends. CDR3 DNA: TGTGCCAGCAGCCCGCGGGGTAACCTAGGAGATACGCAGTATTTT. Amino acids: CASSPRGNLGDTQYF.

This clone was recorded at least ten times. This CDR3 is CVRSYKQGARANSYNSPLHF. DNA for the CDR3: TGTGTCAGAAGCTACAAACAGGGGGCGCGGGCCAACTCCTATAATTCACCCCTCCACTTT. V gene TRBV7-5 combines with J gene TRBJ1-6; the table calls TRBD1, which could not be checked here. TRBV7-5 is noted as a pseudogene. The CDR3 totals 20 residues.

V gene TRBV30 combines with J gene TRBJ1-5; D not resolved. Germline CDR1 reads GTSNPN; CDR2 reads SVGIG (reference sequence). The CDR3 loop spans 10 amino acids. Trimming shortened V by 2 bases and J by 10 bases, and 6 bases separated the two germline ends. This chain's CDR3 is CAWSPLPQHF. The DNA of the CDR3 is TGTGCCTGGAGTCCCCTTCCCCAGCATTTT.

The CDR3 coding sequence is TGTGCCAGCTCACCGCCGACAGGCGTCTATGGCTACACCTTC. This sequence encodes CASSPPTGVYGYTF. This chain joins TRBV18 and TRBJ1-2, with a possible D match to TRBD1 (6 bases). V was trimmed by 3 bases and J by 4 bases, leaving 12 bases between them. This CDR3 is built from 14 residues. Germline CDR1 and CDR2: KGHSH and LQKENI.

This chain uses TRBV5-1 with TRBJ1-6; possibly TRBD1 for D (6 bases). The V end lost 4 bases, the J end lost 7 bases, and 12 bases lay between the germline ends. The CDR3 is 14 amino acids. Germline lookup yields CDR1 SGHRS and CDR2 YFSETQ. CDR3 sequence: CASSQDQGNSPLHF. The CDR3 DNA reads as TGCGCCAGCAGCCAGGACCAGGGGAATTCACCCCTCCACTTT.

In this sample, this clone turned up a few times. The V gene is TRBV6-6, the J gene TRBJ1-1; D is unresolved. Germline V gene lookup returns CDR1 MNHNY and CDR2 SVGAGI (reference sequence). The V end lost 5 bases, the J end lost 4 bases, and 14 bases lay between the germline ends. This CDR3 is 14 amino acids long. The CDR3 region is CASSPDPRSTEAFF. The CDR3 bases are TGTGCCAGCAGTCCAGACCCCCGGAGCACTGAAGCTTTCTTT.

This clone has a handful of counts. This chain joins TRBV6-5 and TRBJ1-1; 10 nucleotides align to TRBD1. CDR1 and CDR2 from the germline V gene are MNHEY and SVGAGI. The CDR3 runs 15 residues. The V segment lost 5 bases and the J segment 3 bases; nucleotides outside the gene matches: 6. CDR3 loop: CASSRQGAGDTEAFF. DNA of the CDR3: TGTGCCAGCAGTCGACAGGGGGCTGGTGACACTGAAGCTTTCTTT.

This clone has only a few counts. This chain links TRBV4-1 with TRBJ1-2; D uncertain. Deletions cut 5 bases from V and 8 bases from J, with 15 bases between. The CDR3 runs 13 residues. Germline V lookup: CDR1 MGHRA, CDR2 YSYEKL. The CDR3: CASSFGVGIGYTF. The CDR3 coding sequence is TGCGCCAGCAGCTTCGGGGTAGGGATAGGCTACACCTTC.

The chain links TRBV15 to TRBJ2-7; D is unclear. The CDR3 runs to 13 residues. Germline-derived CDR1 and CDR2 are LNHNV and YYDKDF (reference sequence). V gave up 0 bases and J gave up 0 bases, with 3 bases separating them. The CDR3 spells CATSRDISYEQYF. The DNA of the CDR3 is TGTGCCACCAGCAGAGACATCTCCTACGAGCAGTACTTC.

The genes are TRBV30 and TRBJ1-1; tentative D call: TRBD1 (5 bases). Germline V gives CDR1 GTSNPN, CDR2 SVGIG (reference sequence). V shed 4 bases and J shed 5 bases, with 17 bases lying between them. The CDR3 loop spans 14 amino acids. The CDR3 here is CAWTRTRGGTEAFF. In DNA, the CDR3 is TGTGCCTGGACCCGAACCCGGGGGGGGACTGAAGCTTTCTTT.

The gene calls are TRBV7-6 and TRBJ2-6, with D tentatively TRBD1 (6 bases). V shed 3 bases and J shed 0 bases, with 9 bases lying between them. CDR1 is SGHVS, CDR2 FNYEAQ, per germline. This CDR3 is 16 amino acids long. The DNA for the CDR3 is TGTGCCAGCAGCTTGGGGGCGATCTCTGGGGCCAACGTCCTGACTTTC. It is translated as CASSLGAISGANVLTF.

On this clone itself: Other DNA variants within this sample encode the same CDR3. The chain links TRBV5-1 to TRBJ2-2, with 7 bases aligning to TRBD1. Germline V CDR1 and CDR2: SGHRS, YFSETQ. With V trimmed by 4 bases and J by 0 bases, 6 bases remained unmatched. The CDR3 spans 16 residues. The CDR3 sequence is CASSPTGTANTGELFF. CDR3 DNA: TGCGCCAGCAGCCCCACGGGGACAGCGAACACCGGGGAGCTGTTTTTT.

This sequence joins TRBV12-3 or TRBV12-4 and TRBJ2-7; D is unresolved. CDR3 size: 13 residues. V was cut by 7 bases and J by 2 bases, with 12 bases left in between. The CDR3: CASTQVAPYEQYF. Here the CDR3 DNA reads TGTGCCAGCACCCAGGTGGCCCCCTACGAGCAGTACTTC.

In its sample, this clone was seen many times. The chain has TRBV11-1 and TRBJ2-7; tentative D call: TRBD1 (5 bases). Germline CDR1 is SGHAT and CDR2 is FQDESV (reference sequence). The CDR3 covers 14 residues. V dropped 3 bases and J dropped 2 bases, with 11 bases sitting between them. In DNA form, the CDR3 reads TGTGCCAGCAGCTTTTCAGGGCCCCCCTACGAGCAGTACTTC. It specifies CASSFSGPPYEQYF.

Written as DNA, the CDR3 is TGTGCCAGCAGCCTCCGGGGGAATCAGCCCCAGCATTTT. This codes for CASSLRGNQPQHF. The chain is built from TRBV5-4 and TRBJ1-5, with a weak D call TRBD1 (5 bases). Per germline, CDR1 SGHNT and CDR2 YYREEE (reference sequence). The CDR3 sequence is 13 residues long. The germline V and J ends were trimmed by 4 bases and 4 bases, with 9 bases remaining between them.

This chain connects TRBV6-5 to TRBJ1-1; D is possibly TRBD1 (6 bases). CDR3 length: 12 amino acids. CDR1 and CDR2 from the germline V gene are MNHEY and SVGAGI. V was clipped by 4 bases and J by 9 bases, with 12 bases between them. The CDR3 reads CASSSTGPKAFF. CDR3 in DNA: TGTGCCAGCAGTTCAACAGGGCCCAAAGCTTTCTTT.

The CDR3: CAWSVGLGLSSEAGANVLTF. The CDR3 nucleotides read TGTGCCTGGAGTGTAGGGCTGGGGCTCTCCTCAGAGGCTGGGGCCAACGTCCTGACTTTC. The genes are TRBV30 and TRBJ2-6; possibly TRBD1 for D (5 bases). The V and J ends lost 0 bases and 2 bases respectively, with 23 bases between them. Per the germline V gene, CDR1 is GTSNPN and CDR2 is SVGIG (reference sequence). The CDR3 extends over 20 amino acids.

The V and J genes are TRBV29-1 and TRBJ2-5, with 9 bases that match TRBD2. CDR1 and CDR2 (germline): SQVTM, ANQGSEA. V lost 6 bases to trimming and J lost 3 bases; unmatched junction nucleotides: 11. This CDR3 has 15 residues. The CDR3 DNA is TGCAGCGTGGGAGGCCTGACTAGCGGCGAAGAGACCCAGTACTTC. This translates into CSVGGLTSGEETQYF.

V usage is TRBV19 and J usage is TRBJ1-1, with D perhaps matching TRBD1 (6 bases). Per germline, CDR1 LNHDA and CDR2 SQIVND (reference sequence). CDR3 length: 15 amino acids. Trimming removed 4 bases from V and 0 bases from J, with 12 bases in between. The CDR3 loop is CASSRTALMNTEAFF. Here the CDR3 DNA reads TGTGCCAGTAGTAGGACAGCTTTAATGAACACTGAAGCTTTCTTT.

This clone showed up just a few times. The chain recombines TRBV5-6 with TRBJ2-5; TRBD1 matches at 8 bases. J gave up 0 bases and V 4 bases, and 11 bases lay outside the gene matches. Germline CDR1 is SGHDT and CDR2 is YYEEEE. The CDR3 is 17 amino acids. The CDR3 DNA reads as TGTGCCAGCAGCGAAGTTACAGGGGGTCCGGACCAAGAGACCCAGTACTTC. Its translation: CASSEVTGGPDQETQYF.

This chain uses TRBV4-1 with TRBJ1-3; 7 bases align to TRBD1. The CDR3 runs to 17 residues. After removal of 0 bases from V and 0 bases from J, the junction contained 5 bases not matched to a gene. Germline V CDR1 and CDR2: MGHRA, YSYEKL. The CDR3 DNA sequence: TGCGCCAGCAGCCAAGAAGCCGGGACAGCCTCTGGAAACACCATATATTTT. Its translation: CASSQEAGTASGNTIYF.

DNA of the CDR3: TGTGCCAGCAGCTCACGGGGGGGTTTTGATACGCAGTATTTT. This encodes CASSSRGGFDTQYF. J is TRBJ2-3 and V is TRBV7-3, with 8 nucleotides matching TRBD2. Germline V gene data show CDR1 as SGHTA and CDR2 as FQGTGA. V lost 4 bases and J lost 6; bases outside the gene matches: 6. CDR3 length: 14 residues.

The chain combines TRBV5-1 with TRBJ1-1; 7 bases are a match to TRBD1. Germline assignment: CDR1 SGHRS and CDR2 YFSETQ. V shed 0 bases, J shed 3 bases, and the junction held 8 bases outside the gene matches. CDR3 length equals 16 residues. The CDR3 nucleotides are TGCGCCAGCAGCTTGGAGGCAGGGGGTTGGGACACTGAAGCTTTCTTT. Amino acid sequence: CASSLEAGGWDTEAFF.

This clone has a single count. This sequence joins TRBV7-3 and TRBJ2-1, with 11 nucleotides matching TRBD1. V lost 5 bases, J lost 10 bases, and 10 bases stayed unmatched. Germline V gene sequence: CDR1 SGHTA, CDR2 FQGTGA. CDR3 size: 15 residues. The CDR3 reads CASSPTGQGGKEQFF. As DNA, the CDR3 is TGTGCCAGCAGCCCTACGGGACAGGGGGGTAAGGAGCAGTTCTTC.

The chain carries TRBV7-6 and TRBJ2-7, with 7 bases fitting TRBD1. With V trimmed by 1 base and J by 4 bases, 7 bases remained unmatched. CDR1 and CDR2 from the germline V gene are SGHVS and FNYEAQ. The CDR3 contains 15 residues. The CDR3 DNA sequence: TGTGCCAGCAGCTTAGGGGACAGAGGCGGTTACGAGCAGTACTTC. It is translated as CASSLGDRGGYEQYF. The full variable domain, with the rest looked up from reference TRBV7-6 and TRBJ2-7, is GAGVSQSPRYKVTKRGQDVALRCDPISGHVSLYWYRQALGQGPEFLTYFNYEAQQDKSGLPNDRFSAERPEGSISTLTIQRTEQRDSAMYRCASSLGDRGGYEQYFGPGTRLTVT.

The chain links TRBV5-1 to TRBJ2-5; no clear D gene. The CDR3 loop spans 14 amino acids. V gave up 1 base and J gave up 0 bases, with 7 bases separating them. Germline values: CDR1 SGHRS, CDR2 YFSETQ. The CDR3 DNA is TGCGCCAGCAGCTTGTGGGCAGACCAAGAGACCCAGTACTTC. This sequence encodes CASSLWADQETQYF.

The J gene is TRBJ2-1, the V gene TRBV28, with 8 nucleotides matching TRBD2. Unmatched junction bases numbered 1, after V lost 2 bases and J lost 4 bases. Germline CDR1 and CDR2: MDHEN and SYDVKM. The CDR3 is 14 residues long. CDR3 in DNA: TGTGCCAGCAGTTTAATAGCGGGGTACAATGAGCAGTTCTTC. Amino acid sequence: CASSLIAGYNEQFF.

For the CDR3, the DNA is TGTGCCAGCAGCTCTTCGAGCTCCTACGAGCAGTACTTC. Its translation: CASSSSSSYEQYF. V gene TRBV7-2 combines with J gene TRBJ2-7; D is undetermined. The CDR3 has 13 amino acids. The V gene lost 4 bases and the J gene lost 0 bases, with 7 bases spanning the gap. CDR1 is SGHTA and CDR2 is FQGNSA in the germline V gene.

The chain combines TRBV29-1 with TRBJ2-7; D is perhaps TRBD1 (6 bases). CDR1 is SQVTM, CDR2 ANQGSEA, per germline. V was cut by 4 bases and J by 8 bases, with 24 bases left in between. CDR3 size: 15 residues. The CDR3 coding sequence is TGCAGCGTTGGGGGTGGCAGGGGCGCTCCGGCCCAGCAGTACTTC. It specifies CSVGGGRGAPAQQYF.

This clone was found a few times. The V gene is TRBV20-1, the J gene TRBJ1-4; unclear D gene. The CDR3 has 12 residues. V was cut by 3 bases and J by 5 bases, with 7 bases left in between. The germline V gene encodes CDR1 DFQATT and CDR2 SNEGSKA (reference sequence). The CDR3 coding sequence is TGCAGTGCTAGTCCTAAAAATGAAAAACTGTTTTTT. It yields the protein CSASPKNEKLFF.

This chain connects TRBV30 to TRBJ1-1; D ambiguous. In germline, CDR1 is GTSNPN, CDR2 SVGIG (reference sequence). Trimming cost V 2 bases and J 5 bases, with 15 bases left between them. This CDR3 spans 14 amino acids. CDR3 sequence reads: CAWSPGVVRTEAFF. In nucleotides, the CDR3 is TGTGCCTGGAGTCCCGGGGTGGTTAGAACTGAAGCTTTCTTT. The entire variable domain, with the rest obtained from reference TRBV30 and TRBJ1-1, is as follows: SQTIHQWPATLVQPVGSPLSLECTVEGTSNPNLYWYRQAAGRGLQLLFYSVGIGQISSEVPQNLSASRPQDRQFILSSKKLLLSDSGFYLCAWSPGVVRTEAFFGQGTRLTVV.

The rearrangement uses TRBV23-1 and TRBJ1-2; TRBD1 matches at 8 bases. TRBV23-1 is an open reading frame whose function is uncertain. The CDR3 spans 14 residues. V trimming: 4 bases; J trimming: 5 bases; junction bases outside the gene matches: 6. The CDR3, as DNA: TGCGCCAGCAGTCCGACAGGGGCTCTTTATGGCTACACCTTC. Protein product: CASSPTGALYGYTF.